Below, 13 T cell receptor beta chains from the same sample are listed, as sequenced in a study of blood T cell repertoires in COVID-19. TCRdb's table, derived via immunoSEQ multiplex PCR, lists solely in-frame clones and lacks some. In the table there are roughly 240,000 clones, approximately 90% of which are singletons. Input material: peripheral blood. The receptors derive from a man in his late teens or twenties with active or convalescent COVID-19.

The chain uses TRBV28 and TRBJ2-3; TRBD1 matches at 9 bases. The CDR3 runs 17 residues. Unmatched junction bases numbered 11, after V lost 5 bases and J lost 2 bases. The germline V gene encodes CDR1 MDHEN and CDR2 SYDVKM. The CDR3 region is CASSPTEGQGPTDTQYF. DNA for the CDR3: TGTGCCAGCAGTCCTACCGAGGGACAGGGTCCCACAGATACGCAGTATTTT.

The table lists this clone with a count of one. The rearrangement joins TRBV19 to TRBJ2-2; TRBD2 agrees at 8 bases. The CDR3 is made up of 15 amino acids. With V trimmed by 9 bases and J by 3 bases, 9 bases remained unmatched. The germline gives CDR1 LNHDA, CDR2 SQIVND (reference sequence). The CDR3 nucleotides are TGTGCCAGCTCCGGCCAGCGGGAGTACACCGGGGAGCTGTTTTTT. It encodes CASSGQREYTGELFF. Filled out from reference TRBV19 and TRBJ2-2, the complete variable domain reads DGGITQSPKYLFRKEGQNVTLSCEQNLNHDAMYWYRQDPGQGLRLIYYSQIVNDFQKGDIAEGYSVSREKKESFPLTVTSAQKNPTAFYLCASSGQREYTGELFFGEGSRLTVL.

The chain has TRBV18 and TRBJ2-7, with TRBD1 as a possible D gene (5 bases). Germline CDR1 and CDR2: KGHSH and LQKENI. This CDR3 region has 13 residues. The ends were cut back, 2 bases at V and 4 bases at J, with 9 bases in the middle. CDR3 sequence reads: CASSPYRSYEQYF. The CDR3 DNA reads as TGTGCCAGCTCACCATACAGGAGTTACGAGCAGTACTTC.

The gene calls are TRBV12-3 or TRBV12-4 and TRBJ2-7; 10 bases are shared with TRBD2. The CDR3 loop spans 13 amino acids. V shed 6 bases and J 4 bases; nucleotides not matched to a gene: 3. This chain's CDR3 is CASRGGLAYEQYF. CDR3 DNA: TGTGCCAGCAGGGGGGGACTAGCGTACGAGCAGTACTTC.

V is TRBV19 and J is TRBJ2-7, with D possibly TRBD1 on 5 matching bases. Trimming pared 6 bases from V and 4 bases from J, leaving 10 bases between. The CDR3 runs 12 residues. The germline V gene encodes CDR1 LNHDA and CDR2 SQIVND (reference sequence). The CDR3 nucleotides are TGTGCCAGTAGCTTCACAGGATACGAGCAGTACTTC. Translation gives CASSFTGYEQYF.

The rearrangement uses TRBV11-2 and TRBJ2-7, with TRBD1 as a possible D gene (6 bases). Trimming stripped 0 bases from V and 2 bases from J, with 14 bases between. Per germline, CDR1 SGHAT and CDR2 FQNNGV. The CDR3 loop spans 16 amino acids. The CDR3: CASSLEPRGPAYEQYF. The CDR3 DNA sequence: TGTGCCAGCAGCTTAGAACCCAGGGGCCCTGCCTACGAGCAGTACTTC.

The chain links TRBV13 to TRBJ2-3; tentatively, D is TRBD1 (5 bases). V was trimmed by 5 bases and J by 5 bases, leaving 17 bases between them. CDR1 is PRHDT and CDR2 is FYEKMQ in the germline V gene (reference sequence). The CDR3 sequence is 15 residues long. CDR3 DNA sequence: TGTGCCAGCAGCACCTTGACGGGCAGGGTAGATACGCAGTATTTT. This encodes CASSTLTGRVDTQYF.

The genes are TRBV7-8 and TRBJ2-3; possibly TRBD1 for D (6 bases). Trimming cost V 5 bases and J 6 bases, with 9 bases left between them. The CDR3 extends over 12 amino acids. The germline CDR1 and CDR2 sequences are SGHVS and FQNEAQ. CDR3 DNA sequence: TGTGCCAGCAGCCTGCAGGGGGATACGCAGTATTTT. Its protein is CASSLQGDTQYF.

The J gene is TRBJ1-6, the V gene TRBV6-1, with 10 bases that match TRBD1. CDR1 MNHNS and CDR2 SASEGT come from the germline V gene. V was clipped by 4 bases and J by 9 bases; unmatched bases: 9. This CDR3 contains 16 residues. In nucleotides, the CDR3 is TGTGCCAGCAGTGGCCGGGACAGGGGCCTCCCTTCACCCCTCCACTTT. Amino acids: CASSGRDRGLPSPLHF.

This clone has a single count. This sequence joins TRBV6-5 and TRBJ2-7, with no clear D. The V end was cut by 4 bases, the J end by 0 bases, with 10 bases between. Germline V gene sequence: CDR1 MNHEY, CDR2 SVGAGI. This CDR3 is built from 14 residues. CDR3 DNA: TGTGCCAGCAGTTCCGATCGGAGCTCCTACGAGCAGTACTTC. Its translation: CASSSDRSSYEQYF.

This rearrangement joins TRBV28 to TRBJ1-1; no firm D call. Trimming stripped 2 bases from V and 9 bases from J, with 13 bases between. This CDR3 has 13 residues. Germline V gene sequence: CDR1 MDHEN, CDR2 SYDVKM. The CDR3: CASSLASSSKAFF. The CDR3 DNA is TGTGCCAGCAGTTTAGCTTCGAGTTCTAAAGCTTTCTTT.

V and J are TRBV5-1 and TRBJ2-2; D is unclear. Germline CDR1 is SGHRS and CDR2 is YFSETQ. The CDR3 runs 16 residues. Deletions cut 0 bases from V and 0 bases from J, with 9 bases between. The CDR3, as DNA: TGCGCCAGCAGCTTGGGAGCAACCCCGAACACCGGGGAGCTGTTTTTT. This sequence encodes CASSLGATPNTGELFF.

CDR3 nucleotides: TGTGCCAGCAGTTTACGGGGCGAGCAGTACTTC. Protein sequence: CASSLRGEQYF. The J gene is TRBJ2-7, the V gene TRBV12-3 or TRBV12-4, with D possibly TRBD2 on 5 matching bases. Between the trimmed V and J ends, which lost 2 bases and 6 bases, there was a span of 5 bases. This CDR3 contains 11 residues.